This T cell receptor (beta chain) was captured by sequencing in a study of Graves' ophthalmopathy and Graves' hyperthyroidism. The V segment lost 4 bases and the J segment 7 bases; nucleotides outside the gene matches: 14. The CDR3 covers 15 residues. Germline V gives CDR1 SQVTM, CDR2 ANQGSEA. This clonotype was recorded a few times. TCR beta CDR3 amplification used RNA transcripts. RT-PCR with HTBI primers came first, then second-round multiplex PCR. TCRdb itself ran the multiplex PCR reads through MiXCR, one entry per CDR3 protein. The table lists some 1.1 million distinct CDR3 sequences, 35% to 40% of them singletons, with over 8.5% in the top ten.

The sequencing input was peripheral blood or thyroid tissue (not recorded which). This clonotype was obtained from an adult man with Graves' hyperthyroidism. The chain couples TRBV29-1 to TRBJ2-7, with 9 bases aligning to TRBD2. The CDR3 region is CSVVVRAGGRWEQYF. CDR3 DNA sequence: TGCAGCGTTGTGGTTAGGGCGGGAGGGCGATGGGAGCAGTACTTC.